The rows below give T cell receptor beta chains drawn from one sample of a study of monozygotic twins with inflammatory bowel disease. TCRdb re-called the 5' RACE reads; one entry per CDR3 protein, DNA not given. With some 330,000 distinct CDR3 sequences in the sample, the ten largest clones hold over 5%. Sequences were obtained from blood. The receptors here all came from a human donor with ulcerative colitis or Crohn's disease, or a healthy co-twin of an affected twin (not recorded which). Each CDR3 is given with its conserved first and last residue.

TRBV4-1	TRBJ2-7	CASSLEVRGKSYEQYF
TRBV12-3/TRBV12-4	TRBJ2-7	CASRPGQLTYEQYF
TRBV10-3	TRBJ1-5	CAISEGQASNQPQHF
TRBV28	TRBJ1-3	CASSYGTVTVYF
TRBV11-2	TRBJ2-5	CASSFSGQEETQYF
TRBV20-1	TRBJ2-1	CSARGGTSGYNEQFF
TRBV5-1	TRBJ2-3	CASNRIGTDTQYF
TRBV5-6	TRBJ1-5	CASSALMGWQPQHF
TRBV6-1	TRBJ1-2	CASIIRHAIYGYTF
TRBV12-3/TRBV12-4	TRBJ1-1	CASIQSPPLTEAFF
TRBV7-9	TRBJ1-4	CASSLWGHNEKLFF
TRBV12-3/TRBV12-4	TRBJ2-2	CASSFGVAGVASTGELFF
TRBV25-1	TRBJ2-2	CASGLAGAPNTGELFF
TRBV4-3	TRBJ2-7	CASSQGIFYEQYF
TRBV20-1	TRBJ2-2	CSARESRGGLNTGELFF
TRBV6-5	TRBJ1-1	CASSYEGPNTEAFF
TRBV20-1	TRBJ2-2	CSARVFGEGRGNTGELFF
TRBV6-2/TRBV6-3	TRBJ2-2	CASSYSPDSSGELFF
TRBV20-1	TRBJ1-2	CSASRDRGPPDYGYTF
TRBV5-1	TRBJ1-3	CASSSRGGNTIYF
TRBV20-1	TRBJ2-5	CSASSETSRWGETQYF